These 25 T cell receptor beta chains share one sample of origin, sequenced in a study of blood T cell repertoires in COVID-19. Clones were sequenced by immunoSEQ multiplex PCR, and TCRdb holds only the in-frame ones, with some missing. The table records 310,000 or so clones, approximately 90% of them present only once. Specimen: peripheral blood. The receptor source for this set is a woman aged 45-65 years who had recovered from COVID-19.

The chain recombines TRBV12-5 with TRBJ2-7, with D perhaps TRBD1 (5 bases). Trimming shortened V by 6 bases and J by 2 bases, and 17 bases separated the two germline ends. CDR3 length: 15 amino acids. CDR1 and CDR2 (germline): LGHNT, FRNRAP. The chain's CDR3 is CASGPPWGRTYEQYF. DNA for the CDR3: TGTGCTAGTGGACCCCCATGGGGCAGGACCTACGAGCAGTACTTC. The full variable domain, its missing parts supplied by reference TRBV12-5 and TRBJ2-7, is DARVTQTPRHKVTEMGQEVTMRCQPILGHNTVFWYRQTMMQGLELLAYFRNRAPLDDSGMPKDRFSAEMPDATLATLKIQPSEPRDSAVYFCASGPPWGRTYEQYFGPGTRLTVT.

The chain recombines TRBV28 with TRBJ2-7, with 7 bases that match TRBD2. CDR3 length: 13 residues. Germline V gives CDR1 MDHEN, CDR2 SYDVKM. With 5 bases clipped from V and 5 bases from J, the junction kept 6 bases outside the gene matches. The CDR3 sequence is CASSERGKDEQYF. The CDR3 nucleotides are TGTGCCAGCAGTGAGCGGGGTAAGGACGAGCAGTACTTC.

A note on this clone: In the same sample, other DNA sequences code for this CDR3. The rearrangement joins TRBV6-5 to TRBJ2-7; tentative D call: TRBD2 (5 bases). The CDR3 is 13 amino acids. Trimming removed 2 bases at V and 2 bases at J, with 7 bases between. Germline V gene data show CDR1 as MNHEY and CDR2 as SVGAGI. CDR3 bases: TGTGCCAGCAGTTACCCCGGGACCTACGAGCAGTACTTC. The encoded protein is CASSYPGTYEQYF.

This clone occurred a few times. The CDR3 protein is CASRPLVGSTEAFF. DNA for the CDR3: TGTGCCAGCAGGCCCTTAGTGGGCAGCACTGAAGCTTTCTTT. The chain links TRBV27 to TRBJ1-1, with D unclear. CDR1 and CDR2 (germline): MNHEY, SMNVEV (reference sequence). Trimming left V 6 bases short and J 4 bases short, with 15 bases between. The CDR3 has 14 amino acids.

This clone was counted between two and nine times. The chain carries TRBV19 and TRBJ2-1; D possibly corresponds to TRBD2 (5 bases). Germline CDR1 is LNHDA and CDR2 is SQIVND (reference sequence). V lost 7 bases, J lost 3 bases, and 19 bases lay in between. There are 16 residues in the CDR3. CDR3 in DNA: TGTGCCAGTAAACAATCAAGAGCGGATCACTACAATGAGCAGTTCTTC. It specifies CASKQSRADHYNEQFF.

V is TRBV9 and J is TRBJ2-3; D gene ambiguous. The V end was cut by 0 bases, the J end by 0 bases, with 8 bases between. There are 15 residues in the CDR3. Germline V lookup: CDR1 SGDLS, CDR2 YYNGEE. CDR3 loop: CASSVVERSTDTQYF. CDR3 bases: TGTGCCAGCAGCGTAGTCGAGAGAAGCACAGATACGCAGTATTTT. The full variable domain, completed using reference TRBV9 and TRBJ2-3, is DSGVTQTPKHLITATGQRVTLRCSPRSGDLSVYWYQQSLDQGLQFLIQYYNGEERAKGNILERFSAQQFPDLHSELNLSSLELGDSALYFCASSVVERSTDTQYFGPGTRLTVL.

Worth noting for this clone: This sample includes further DNA sequences coding for the same CDR3. The chain links TRBV9 to TRBJ1-2, with no clear D. The CDR3 consists of 10 residues. Per the germline V gene, CDR1 is SGDLS and CDR2 is YYNGEE. V was trimmed by 5 bases and J by 7 bases, leaving 6 bases between them. CDR3 DNA sequence: TGTGCCAGCAGTGGCCGTGGCTACACCTTC. It codes for CASSGRGYTF. The complete variable domain, with remaining parts taken from reference TRBV9 and TRBJ1-2, reads DSGVTQTPKHLITATGQRVTLRCSPRSGDLSVYWYQQSLDQGLQFLIQYYNGEERAKGNILERFSAQQFPDLHSELNLSSLELGDSALYFCASSGRGYTFGSGTRLTVV.

As regards this clone: The junction shows a germline mismatch at one end, possibly a read error. The J gene is TRBJ2-5, the V gene TRBV2; TRBD2 aligns across 9 bases. Germline assignment: CDR1 SNHLY and CDR2 FYNNEI. The CDR3 contains 11 residues. Here the CDR3 reads CATSGGGLAHF. The CDR3 DNA reads TGTGCCACTTCCGGGGGGGGACTAGCACACTTC.

The rearrangement uses TRBV13 and TRBJ2-1, with 8 bases that match TRBD2. The CDR3 consists of 19 residues. The trim removed 4 bases at V and 4 bases at J, leaving 18 bases unmatched. Germline V CDR1 and CDR2: PRHDT, FYEKMQ (reference sequence). The CDR3 nucleotides are TGTGCCAGCAGCTCCCGGAGGAGCGGGAGTTCTGGGGGATACAATGAGCAGTTCTTC. Its protein product is CASSSRRSGSSGGYNEQFF.

The CDR3 sequence is CASSSGGEGKLFF. The CDR3 DNA sequence: TGTGCCAGCAGCTCCGGGGGAGAAGGAAAACTGTTTTTT. The genes are TRBV13 and TRBJ1-4; the D gene is possibly TRBD1 (5 bases). Trimming shortened V by 4 bases and J by 10 bases, and 13 bases separated the two germline ends. CDR1 and CDR2 from the germline V gene are PRHDT and FYEKMQ (reference sequence). The CDR3 is 13 amino acids. The full variable domain, in which reference TRBV13 and TRBJ1-4 provide the parts outside the CDR3, is AAGVIQSPRHLIKEKRETATLKCYPIPRHDTVYWYQQGPGQDPQFLISFYEKMQSDKGSIPDRFSAQQFSDYHSELNMSSLELGDSALYFCASSSGGEGKLFFGSGTQLSVL.

This chain joins TRBV14 and TRBJ2-4; D not resolved. Trimming left V 5 bases short and J 3 bases short, with 11 bases between. Germline values: CDR1 SGHDN, CDR2 FVKESK. This CDR3 is 14 amino acids long. This CDR3 is CASSENSVKNIQYF. DNA for the CDR3: TGTGCCAGCAGCGAGAATTCCGTCAAAAACATTCAGTACTTC.

The chain recombines TRBV10-3 with TRBJ1-1; 11 positions match TRBD1. Germline V gene data show CDR1 as ENHRY and CDR2 as SYGVKD. J was trimmed by 4 bases and V by 1 base; bases with no gene match: 5. CDR3 length: 16 residues. CDR3 sequence (DNA): TGTGCCATCAGTGAGTGGACCGGGACAGGGGGCACTGAAGCTTTCTTT. Its translation: CAISEWTGTGGTEAFF.

CDR3 amino acids: CASSQVLRGTEAFF. CDR3 in DNA: TGTGCCAGCAGCCAAGTTCTCCGGGGAACTGAAGCTTTCTTT. The chain couples TRBV3-1 (or the pseudogene TRBV3-2) to TRBJ1-1, with no clear D. V lost 1 base, J lost 5 bases, and 11 bases lay in between. The CDR3 totals 14 residues. CDR1 is LGHDT and CDR2 is YNNKEL in the germline V gene (reference sequence).

This clone was detected only once. This chain connects TRBV6-2 or TRBV6-3 to TRBJ2-4; 14 positions agree with TRBD2. There are 18 residues in the CDR3. From germline, CDR1 is MNHEY and CDR2 SVGEGT. Losses at the gene ends were 6 bases for V and 2 bases for J; bases not matched to a gene: 9. CDR3 region: CASSSGTSGRTTKNIQYF. The CDR3 DNA follows: TGTGCCAGCAGCTCCGGGACTAGCGGGAGAACGACCAAAAACATTCAGTACTTC.

This sequence joins TRBV30 and TRBJ1-2; TRBD1 matches 10 bases. V lost 3 bases to trimming and J lost 2 bases; unmatched junction nucleotides: 9. The CDR3 contains 16 residues. CDR1 and CDR2 (germline): GTSNPN, SVGIG (reference sequence). The CDR3 loop is CAWSPRTGGLNYGYTF. CDR3 sequence (DNA): TGTGCCTGGAGCCCCCGGACAGGGGGATTAAACTATGGCTACACCTTC.

This clone was detected once. This rearrangement joins TRBV3-1 (or the pseudogene TRBV3-2) to TRBJ1-2; 8 nucleotides line up with TRBD1. With 4 bases clipped from V and 7 bases from J, the junction kept 5 bases outside the gene matches. CDR3 length equals 13 residues. Germline V gene sequence: CDR1 LGHDT, CDR2 YNNKEL (reference sequence). The CDR3 loop is CASSPQGALGYTF. The DNA of the CDR3 is TGTGCCAGCAGCCCTCAGGGGGCGCTTGGCTACACCTTC.

This clone has only a few counts. V is TRBV6-5 and J is TRBJ1-5; unclear D gene. The V gene lost 6 bases and the J gene lost 0 bases, with 9 bases spanning the gap. CDR3 length: 14 residues. Germline CDR1 reads MNHEY; CDR2 reads SVGAGI. The CDR3 nucleotides read TGTGCCAGCAGCCGACTGTATAGCAATCAGCCCCAGCATTTT. It is translated as CASSRLYSNQPQHF.

Regarding this clone: The junction departs from germline at one end; a sequencing error may be responsible. CDR3 sequence: CASSGDRVWIF. For the CDR3, the DNA is TGCGCCAGCAGCGGGGACAGGGTGTGGATTTTT. The chain has TRBV5-1 and TRBJ2-2, with 9 bases identical to TRBD1. This CDR3 has 11 amino acids. Germline CDR1 SGHRS, CDR2 YFSETQ.

With respect to this clone: Other DNA sequences of this sample code for an identical CDR3. V usage is TRBV7-2 and J usage is TRBJ1-4; TRBD1 might be the D (6 bases). Trimming removed 3 bases from V and 7 bases from J, with 12 bases in between. The CDR3 runs to 14 residues. The V gene's germline CDR1 is SGHTA and CDR2 FQGNSA. The CDR3 region is CASSFRGSREKLFF. CDR3 DNA sequence: TGTGCCAGCAGCTTCAGGGGAAGTCGTGAAAAACTGTTTTTT.

The chain carries TRBV27 and TRBJ2-7; 9 positions agree with TRBD2. J gave up 6 bases and V 0 bases, and 3 bases lay outside the gene matches. The V gene's germline CDR1 is MNHEY and CDR2 SMNVEV (reference sequence). The CDR3 loop spans 14 amino acids. In DNA, the CDR3 is TGTGCCAGCAGTTTATCGCCTAGCGGGACCGAGCAGTACTTC. Its protein is CASSLSPSGTEQYF.

This clone was seen only a few times. The V and J genes are TRBV12-3 or TRBV12-4 and TRBJ1-1; D is unclear. This CDR3 has 12 amino acids. V was trimmed by 2 bases and J by 7 bases, leaving 8 bases between them. CDR3 sequence reads: CASSLRRVEAFF. The CDR3 nucleotides read TGTGCCAGCAGTTTAAGGAGAGTTGAAGCTTTCTTT.

The genes are TRBV4-1 and TRBJ1-2; TRBD1 matches 7 bases. The ends lost 1 base at V and 6 bases at J; junction bases unmatched: 17. Germline assignment: CDR1 MGHRA and CDR2 YSYEKL. The CDR3 sequence is 18 residues long. CDR3 in amino acids: CASSQGYTVGGVIHGYTF. In DNA form, the CDR3 reads TGCGCCAGCAGCCAAGGATATACGGTAGGGGGCGTCATCCATGGCTACACCTTC.

This clone was counted a single time. CDR3 loop: CASSPRLAAPYNEQFF. CDR3 DNA: TGTGCCAGCAGTCCCAGACTAGCAGCCCCCTACAATGAGCAGTTCTTC. This chain links TRBV28 with TRBJ2-1; TRBD2 matches 7 bases. With V trimmed by 5 bases and J by 2 bases, 9 bases remained unmatched. Germline V CDR1 and CDR2: MDHEN, SYDVKM. This CDR3 comprises 16 residues.

This clone was detected only once. The chain carries TRBV9 and TRBJ2-5; D may be TRBD2 (6 bases). Trimming pared 0 bases from V and 4 bases from J, leaving 13 bases between. The CDR3 runs to 15 residues. Germline CDR1 is SGDLS and CDR2 is YYNGEE. The CDR3 region has the DNA TGTGCCAGCAGCGTAGGTTTTTCTAGCGCAGAGACCCAGTACTTC. It codes for CASSVGFSSAETQYF.

This clone has a handful of counts. CDR3 coding DNA: TGTGCCAGCTCAGAAGACAGGAACACTGAAGCTTTCTTT. This encodes CASSEDRNTEAFF. V usage is TRBV18 and J usage is TRBJ1-1; D may be TRBD1 (5 bases). Deletions cut 5 bases from V and 1 base from J, with 8 bases between. The germline gives CDR1 KGHSH, CDR2 LQKENI. CDR3 length: 13 residues.